This T cell receptor (beta chain) was retrieved from a study of vaccination and CD4 T cells after COVID-19. Noted treatment: 10-day PBMC culture with coronavirus spike peptide pools or control peptides (ViraFEST assay). This clonotype has only one observation. The antigen remains undetermined. Oncomine TCR Beta short-read sequencing was applied to DNA from cultured CD4+ T cells. TCRdb reanalysed the PCR reads using MiXCR and keeps one entry per CDR3 protein. The data contain 12,000 or so distinct CDR3 sequences, approximately 60% of them seen just once; the ten biggest clones take up around 14%. Germline CDR1 is DFQATT and CDR2 is SNEGSKA (reference sequence). The ends lost 3 bases at V and 3 bases at J; junction bases unmatched: 3. The CDR3 runs to 13 residues.

Sequenced: CD4+ T cells from blood, cultured in vitro. This chain connects TRBV20-1 to TRBJ2-3; TRBD2 agrees at 7 bases. This receptor was identified in a human donor who had recovered from COVID-19. In DNA, the CDR3 is TGCAGTGCTAGGGCGGGAGCAACAGATACGCAGTATTTT. It codes for CSARAGATDTQYF.